This T cell receptor (beta chain) appears in the sequencing data of a study of identical twins. CDR1 and CDR2 from the germline V gene are ENHRY and SYGVKD. V was cut by 4 bases and J by 3 bases, with 6 bases left in between. This CDR3 is built from 12 residues. Notes on the study in general: The same donors were not followed; conclusions instead depended on cross-sectional statistical analysis.

A single record per CDR3 protein comes from TCRdb applying MiXCR to the 5' RACE reads. The data show hundreds of thousands of distinct CDR3 sequences, about 18% seen once. In its sample, this clonotype was seen a few times. The antigen is not known. These data also formed part of another study, on T cells expressing NK-cell markers. From that study: The CD3+CD56-NKG2C+ fraction was also led by these clonotypes in a handful of donors.

The chain carries TRBV10-3 and TRBJ1-2; no clear D gene. The TCR comes from a woman in her late teens or twenties in good health. The sample taken for sequencing was PBMCs. The CDR3: CAISGVDYGYTF. For the CDR3, the DNA is TGTGCCATCAGTGGAGTTGACTATGGCTACACCTTC.